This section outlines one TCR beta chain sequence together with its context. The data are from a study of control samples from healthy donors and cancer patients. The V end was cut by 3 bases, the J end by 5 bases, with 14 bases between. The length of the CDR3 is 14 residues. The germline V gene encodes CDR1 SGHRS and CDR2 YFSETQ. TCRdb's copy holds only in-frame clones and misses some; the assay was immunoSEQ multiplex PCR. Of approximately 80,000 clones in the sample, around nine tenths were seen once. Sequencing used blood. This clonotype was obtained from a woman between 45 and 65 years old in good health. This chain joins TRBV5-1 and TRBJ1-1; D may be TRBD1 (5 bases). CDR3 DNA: TGCGCCAGCAGCTGGGGGACCGCGGGGACTGAAGCTTTCTTT. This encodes CASSWGTAGTEAFF.